These 30 T cell receptor beta chains were sequenced from one sample in a study of T cells in localized non-small cell lung cancer. Method: immunoSEQ multiplex PCR; TCRdb's copy keeps in-frame clones and lacks some. The sample has tens of thousands of clones; about 81% are singletons. Sequencing was performed on peripheral blood, taken before any cancer treatment. These TCRs come from a woman aged 40-75 years with stage I lung adenocarcinoma.

The table lists this clone with a few counts. This chain connects TRBV27 to TRBJ1-3; a possible D gene is TRBD1 (6 bases). V lost 5 bases and J 2 bases, leaving 10 bases between the germline ends. The CDR3 covers 14 residues. Germline CDR1 MNHEY, CDR2 SMNVEV (reference sequence). CDR3 in DNA: TGTGCCAGCAGTCTACAGGGTCCTGGAAACACCATATATTTT. Translating gives CASSLQGPGNTIYF.

V and J are TRBV4-1 and TRBJ2-1, with D perhaps matching TRBD1 or TRBD2 (5 bases each). V was shortened by 5 bases and J by 12 bases, with 17 bases between the two germline ends. Germline assignment: CDR1 MGHRA and CDR2 YSYEKL. The CDR3 has 13 residues. Here the CDR3 reads CASSSGTEVRQFF. Written as DNA, the CDR3 is TGCGCCAGCAGCTCCGGGACGGAAGTTAGGCAGTTCTTC.

The chain carries TRBV18 and TRBJ1-1, with D tentatively TRBD1 (6 bases). The CDR3 covers 13 residues. V was trimmed by 4 bases and J by 5 bases, leaving 11 bases between them. CDR1 KGHSH and CDR2 LQKENI come from the germline V gene. CDR3 in DNA: TGTGCCAGCTCACTCACGACAGGTACTGAAGCTTTCTTT. Protein: CASSLTTGTEAFF.

A few counts support this clone. The chain carries TRBV6-1 and TRBJ1-5; unclear D gene. Trimming removed 6 bases from V and 1 base from J, with 7 bases in between. The CDR3 totals 13 residues. Germline V lookup: CDR1 MNHNS, CDR2 SASEGT. The chain's CDR3 is CASRTRSNQPQHF. The CDR3 DNA sequence: TGTGCCAGCAGGACGAGGAGCAATCAGCCCCAGCATTTT.

The chain is built from TRBV7-2 and TRBJ2-7; 11 positions match TRBD2. Losses at the gene ends were 3 bases for V and 0 bases for J; bases not matched to a gene: 4. CDR3 length equals 16 residues. From germline, CDR1 is SGHTA and CDR2 FQGNSA. This CDR3 reads CASSFTSGGLSYEQYF. CDR3 DNA sequence: TGTGCCAGCAGCTTTACTAGCGGGGGCCTCTCCTACGAGCAGTACTTC.

This clone has just a few counts. The chain employs TRBV7-2 and TRBJ1-2, with D perhaps TRBD1 (5 bases). The CDR3 length is 12 residues. Germline V gene lookup returns CDR1 SGHTA and CDR2 FQGNSA. V lost 3 bases to trimming and J lost 8 bases, with 10 bases between them. As DNA, the CDR3 is TGTGCCAGCAGCTTCATAGGGGACGGCTACACCTTC. Amino acids: CASSFIGDGYTF.

The J gene is TRBJ1-5, the V gene TRBV19; unclear D gene. Germline V gene sequence: CDR1 LNHDA, CDR2 SQIVND (reference sequence). This CDR3 is 12 amino acids long. Trimming removed 5 bases from V and 7 bases from J, with 9 bases in between. CDR3 residues: CASSEKRQPQHF. DNA for the CDR3: TGTGCCAGTAGTGAGAAACGACAGCCCCAGCATTTT. The complete variable domain, with remaining parts taken from reference TRBV19 and TRBJ1-5, reads DGGITQSPKYLFRKEGQNVTLSCEQNLNHDAMYWYRQDPGQGLRLIYYSQIVNDFQKGDIAEGYSVSREKKESFPLTVTSAQKNPTAFYLCASSEKRQPQHFGDGTRLSIL.

V is TRBV27 and J is TRBJ2-3, with 10 bases identical to TRBD2. Germline V gene lookup returns CDR1 MNHEY and CDR2 SMNVEV (reference sequence). This CDR3 is built from 14 residues. The ends lost 3 bases at V and 8 bases at J; junction bases unmatched: 5. As DNA, the CDR3 is TGTGCCAGCAGTTTGGAGCGGGGGGGCCGTACGCAGTATTTT. Translating it yields CASSLERGGRTQYF.

This chain joins TRBV11-3 and TRBJ2-1, with D unclear. Germline V gives CDR1 SGHNT, CDR2 YENEEA. V lost 5 bases, J lost 0 bases, and 5 bases lay in between. This CDR3 has 13 residues. The CDR3 sequence is CASSLGSYNEQFF. The CDR3 DNA reads as TGTGCCAGCAGCCTCGGCTCCTACAATGAGCAGTTCTTC.

The V call is TRBV7-9, the J call TRBJ2-1, with a possible D match to TRBD2 (5 bases). Trimming left V 6 bases short and J 0 bases short, with 12 bases between. This CDR3 comprises 15 residues. The germline V gene encodes CDR1 SEHNR and CDR2 FQNEAQ (reference sequence). The CDR3 region is CASSSAGISYNEQFF. The CDR3, as DNA: TGTGCCAGCAGTTCAGCCGGGATCTCCTACAATGAGCAGTTCTTC.

The chain uses TRBV25-1 and TRBJ1-2; D gene ambiguous. CDR1 MGHDK and CDR2 SYGVNS come from the germline V gene. V gave up 4 bases and J gave up 4 bases, with 16 bases separating them. The CDR3 loop spans 15 amino acids. The CDR3 region has the DNA TGTGCCAGCAGTGTAAAACTGGGAAAGACCTATGGCTACACCTTC. Protein sequence: CASSVKLGKTYGYTF.

The rearrangement joins TRBV6-5 to TRBJ1-1, with TRBD1 identical over 9 bases. The J segment lost 1 base and the V segment lost 5 bases, leaving 5 bases of the junction unmatched. Per germline, CDR1 MNHEY and CDR2 SVGAGI. The CDR3 has 15 amino acids. The CDR3 is CASSRRQGGNTEAFF. CDR3 DNA sequence: TGTGCCAGCAGTCGTCGACAGGGGGGGAACACTGAAGCTTTCTTT.

This clone has a single count. The V gene is TRBV19, the J gene TRBJ1-1, with 7 bases matching TRBD1. The CDR3 totals 11 residues. Trimming removed 7 bases from V and 14 bases from J; junction bases left unmatched: 10. Germline loops: CDR1 LNHDA, CDR2 SQIVND (reference sequence). The CDR3 sequence is CASIKDRLSFF. The CDR3 DNA follows: TGTGCCAGTATTAAGGACAGGCTATCGTTCTTT.

CDR3 sequence (DNA): TGTGCCAGCAGTGAATTAAGGTACCGGGGGGTGCAGTATTTT. Its translation: CASSELRYRGVQYF. The chain links TRBV25-1 to TRBJ2-3; 7 nucleotides match TRBD2. The V gene's germline CDR1 is MGHDK and CDR2 SYGVNS. This CDR3 spans 14 amino acids. Trimming removed 1 base from V and 11 bases from J; junction bases left unmatched: 9. Drawing the rest from reference TRBV25-1 and TRBJ2-3, the complete variable domain is EADIYQTPRYLVIGTGKKITLECSQTMGHDKMYWYQQDPGMELHLIHYSYGVNSTEKGDLSSESTVSRIRTEHFPLTLESARPSHTSQYLCASSELRYRGVQYFGPGTRLTVL.

This chain links TRBV28 with TRBJ1-2; weak D call: TRBD1 (5 bases). The CDR3 sequence is 14 residues long. V lost 5 bases and J 4 bases, leaving 14 bases between the germline ends. From germline, CDR1 is MDHEN and CDR2 SYDVKM. The CDR3 coding sequence is TGTGCCAGCAGTGCCCCCTGGGGCACCTATGGCTACACCTTC. Its translation is CASSAPWGTYGYTF.

In this sample, this clone turned up a few times. V and J are TRBV27 and TRBJ2-7, with D possibly matching TRBD1 (5 bases). Germline CDR1 and CDR2: MNHEY and SMNVEV (reference sequence). This CDR3 spans 15 amino acids. Trimming left V 0 bases short and J 6 bases short, with 15 bases between. For the CDR3, the DNA is TGTGCCAGCAGTTTATCAGCAGGGTCCCGCCGCGAGCAGTACTTC. As protein: CASSLSAGSRREQYF.

The chain joins TRBV6-5 to TRBJ1-2; a possible D gene is TRBD1 (6 bases). The germline V and J ends were trimmed by 8 bases and 2 bases, with 18 bases remaining between them. Looked up from germline, CDR1 is MNHEY and CDR2 is SVGAGI. CDR3 length equals 15 residues. The CDR3 protein is CASQEGGRANYGYTF. In nucleotides, the CDR3 is TGTGCCAGCCAAGAGGGGGGGCGAGCGAACTATGGCTACACCTTC.

The genes are TRBV7-9 and TRBJ1-3; TRBD1 might be the D (5 bases). Germline CDR1 and CDR2: SEHNR and FQNEAQ (reference sequence). The CDR3 contains 17 residues. The germline V and J ends were trimmed by 3 bases and 0 bases, with 15 bases remaining between them. The CDR3 DNA reads as TGTGCCAGCAGCTTCGATCCCCAGGGCCTCTCTGGAAACACCATATATTTT. Protein product: CASSFDPQGLSGNTIYF.

The V and J genes are TRBV6-5 and TRBJ2-5; the match to TRBD2 covers 11 bases. After removal of 4 bases from V and 13 bases from J, the junction contained 8 bases not matched to a gene. The CDR3 runs to 13 residues. Germline V gene sequence: CDR1 MNHEY, CDR2 SVGAGI. DNA of the CDR3: TGTGCCAGCAGTTCGACTAGCGGGGTTACTAGGTACTTC. It is translated as CASSSTSGVTRYF.

This chain's CDR3 is CASSLLSDEQFF. The CDR3 nucleotides read TGCGCCAGCAGCTTACTGTCGGACGAGCAGTTCTTC. The genes are TRBV5-1 and TRBJ2-1; no firm D call. There are 12 residues in the CDR3. V was cut by 2 bases and J by 10 bases, with 10 bases left in between. Germline V gene data show CDR1 as SGHRS and CDR2 as YFSETQ. The full variable domain, in which reference TRBV5-1 and TRBJ2-1 provide the parts outside the CDR3, is KAGVTQTPRYLIKTRGQQVTLSCSPISGHRSVSWYQQTPGQGLQFLFEYFSETQRNKGNFPGRFSGRQFSNSRSEMNVSTLELGDSALYLCASSLLSDEQFFGPGTRLTVL.

Only one count was recorded for this clone. The chain carries TRBV7-9 and TRBJ2-7; TRBD1 matches at 12 bases. The V and J ends lost 4 bases and 5 bases, in that order; junction bases with no gene match: 15. The germline gives CDR1 SEHNR, CDR2 FQNEAQ (reference sequence). CDR3 length: 18 residues. CDR3 loop: CASSSLLLGQGANNEQYF. In DNA, the CDR3 is TGTGCCAGCAGCTCGCTACTTTTGGGACAGGGGGCGAATAACGAGCAGTACTTC.

This clone was counted only a few times. The same CDR3 arises from other DNA sequences in this sample as well. The genes are TRBV5-1 and TRBJ1-2, with D uncertain. The CDR3 length is 13 residues. In germline, CDR1 is SGHRS, CDR2 YFSETQ. V was shortened by 0 bases and J by 2 bases, with 5 bases between the two germline ends. The CDR3 bases are TGCGCCAGCAGCTTGGAAGGGAACTATGGCTACACCTTC. Translating gives CASSLEGNYGYTF. Using reference TRBV5-1 and TRBJ1-2 for the parts outside the CDR3, the full variable domain is KAGVTQTPRYLIKTRGQQVTLSCSPISGHRSVSWYQQTPGQGLQFLFEYFSETQRNKGNFPGRFSGRQFSNSRSEMNVSTLELGDSALYLCASSLEGNYGYTFGSGTRLTVV.

CDR3 DNA: TGCGCCAGCAGTGAGTCCCCGAGCGGGGGACTCAATGAGCAGTTCTTC. Its translation is CASSESPSGGLNEQFF. This chain uses TRBV10-1 with TRBJ2-1; TRBD2 matches at 8 bases. The CDR3 is 16 amino acids. The germline V gene has CDR1 WNHNN and CDR2 SYGVQD (reference sequence). The trim removed 0 bases at V and 6 bases at J, leaving 7 bases unmatched.

This rearrangement joins TRBV5-1 to TRBJ2-7, with D possibly being TRBD2 (5 bases). Trimming pared 4 bases from V and 5 bases from J, leaving 22 bases between. CDR1 is SGHRS, CDR2 YFSETQ, per germline. The CDR3 has 16 residues. CDR3 protein: CASSAGGTSGANEQYF. The CDR3 nucleotides read TGCGCCAGCAGCGCCGGAGGCACTTCAGGCGCGAACGAGCAGTACTTC. The full variable domain, rest sourced from reference TRBV5-1 and TRBJ2-7, is KAGVTQTPRYLIKTRGQQVTLSCSPISGHRSVSWYQQTPGQGLQFLFEYFSETQRNKGNFPGRFSGRQFSNSRSEMNVSTLELGDSALYLCASSAGGTSGANEQYFGPGTRLTVT.

The CDR3 spells CASSPSGRDTEAFF. CDR3 bases: TGTGCCAGCTCACCCTCAGGGAGGGACACTGAAGCTTTCTTT. The chain uses TRBV18 and TRBJ1-1; maybe TRBD1 (5 bases). The CDR3 has 14 amino acids. With 3 bases removed from V and 3 bases from J, the gap between germline ends came to 11 bases. Germline lookup yields CDR1 KGHSH and CDR2 LQKENI.

This clone was found a few times. The chain couples TRBV29-1 to TRBJ1-6; tentatively, D is TRBD1 (5 bases). V lost 0 bases and J 14 bases, leaving 14 bases between the germline ends. Germline values: CDR1 SQVTM, CDR2 ANQGSEA. The CDR3 is 13 residues long. In DNA form, the CDR3 reads TGCAGCGTTGAAGATCGGGGACTCAATACCCTCCACTTT. Encoded protein: CSVEDRGLNTLHF.

The rearrangement links TRBV10-3 to TRBJ2-5; D is unclear. V was trimmed by 0 bases and J by 5 bases, leaving 7 bases between them. The CDR3 loop spans 13 amino acids. Germline V gives CDR1 ENHRY, CDR2 SYGVKD. CDR3 nucleotide sequence: TGTGCCATCAGTGAGTCGAGTCGGGAGACCCAGTACTTC. This gives the protein CAISESSRETQYF.

The chain recombines TRBV7-2 with TRBJ2-1, with D perhaps given as TRBD1 or TRBD2 (6 bases each). This CDR3 region has 14 residues. Trimming stripped 0 bases from V and 6 bases from J, with 9 bases between. Germline lookup yields CDR1 SGHTA and CDR2 FQGNSA. The CDR3 DNA sequence: TGTGCCAGCAGCTTAGCGGGGGGCCCCAATGAGCAGTTCTTC. Amino acids: CASSLAGGPNEQFF.

This clone was detected only a few times. This chain joins TRBV7-8 and TRBJ2-7; 9 nucleotides agree with TRBD2. CDR3 length: 14 residues. The trim removed 1 base at V and 5 bases at J, leaving 3 bases unmatched. Germline V gene sequence: CDR1 SGHVS, CDR2 FQNEAQ. The CDR3 DNA sequence: TGTGCCAGCAGCTTAGATCTAGCGGGGAACGAGCAGTACTTC. Amino acid sequence: CASSLDLAGNEQYF.

The chain has TRBV6-5 and TRBJ1-6; no firm D call. V dropped 4 bases and J dropped 6 bases, with 10 bases sitting between them. This CDR3 has 14 residues. Germline CDR1 and CDR2: MNHEY and SVGAGI. CDR3 nucleotides: TGTGCCAGCAGTTTCAGGACTCTTAATTCACCCCTCCACTTT. Translation: CASSFRTLNSPLHF.